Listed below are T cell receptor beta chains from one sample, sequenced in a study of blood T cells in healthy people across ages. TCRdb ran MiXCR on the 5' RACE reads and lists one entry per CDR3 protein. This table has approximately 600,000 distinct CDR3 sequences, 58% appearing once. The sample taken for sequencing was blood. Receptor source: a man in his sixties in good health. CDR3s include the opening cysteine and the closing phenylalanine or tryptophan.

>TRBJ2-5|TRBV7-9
CASSPSSGLETQYF
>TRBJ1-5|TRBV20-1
CSARLATGVGIGQPQHF
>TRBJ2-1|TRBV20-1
CSAATGGLGYNEQFF
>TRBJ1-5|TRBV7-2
CASSPHRDQPQHF
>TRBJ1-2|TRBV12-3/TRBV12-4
CASSLNYGYTF
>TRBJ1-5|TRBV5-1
CASSPYPDSNQPQHF
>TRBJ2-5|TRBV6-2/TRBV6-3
CASSPGLAGVIQETQYF
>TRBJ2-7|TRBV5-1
CASRPGTVLSYEQYF
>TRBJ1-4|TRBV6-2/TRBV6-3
CASRPGQISEKLFF
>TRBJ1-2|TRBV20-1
CSASTGYALGYTF
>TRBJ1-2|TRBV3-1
CASSQGAARGSGYTF
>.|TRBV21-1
CASSTRVGAHIQYF
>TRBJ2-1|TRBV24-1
CATGTGSSYNEQFF
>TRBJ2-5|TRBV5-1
CASSPGEGKATQYF
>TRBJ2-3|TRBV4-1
CASGASGSDTQYF
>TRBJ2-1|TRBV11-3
CASSELSYNEQFF
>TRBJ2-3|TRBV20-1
CSEQGISTQYF
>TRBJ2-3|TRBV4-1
CASSRTGVWTDTQYF
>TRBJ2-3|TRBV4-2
CASSQDVLAGTDTQYF
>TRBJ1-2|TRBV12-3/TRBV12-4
CASSLAEGSYGHTF
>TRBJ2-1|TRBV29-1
CSVKGEANEQFF
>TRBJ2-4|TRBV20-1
CSARLPLAKNIQYF
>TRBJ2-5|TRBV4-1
CASSQVGLRGETQYF
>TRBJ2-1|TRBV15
CATSRDPRSYNEQFF
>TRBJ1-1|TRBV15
CATSRSRPMNTEAFF
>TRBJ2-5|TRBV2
CASLRGQETQYF
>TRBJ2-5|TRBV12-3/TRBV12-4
CASSMTRGETQYF
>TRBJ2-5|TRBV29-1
CSVEVAGVETQYF
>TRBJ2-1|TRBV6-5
CASSYPTSGREWGEQFF
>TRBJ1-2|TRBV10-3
CATSDSGRGYTF
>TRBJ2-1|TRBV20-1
CSARGDREQFF
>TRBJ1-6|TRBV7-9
CASSLTSRGDSPLHF
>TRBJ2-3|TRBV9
CASSVFGGGRTDTQYF
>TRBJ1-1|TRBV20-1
CSARGGQTNTEAFF
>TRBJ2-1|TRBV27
CASRGDRGAYNEQFF
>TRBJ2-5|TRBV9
CASSGQTGINDEQYF
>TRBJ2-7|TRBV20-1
CSARGGYGYEQYF
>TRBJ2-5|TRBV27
CASSARLAGGQETQYF
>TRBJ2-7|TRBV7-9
CASDVGRPGEQYF